This T cell receptor (beta chain) was identified during a study of T cell responses to AZD1222 COVID-19 vaccine. General study points: Close to half of spike-specific TCRs reportedly recognize unmutated variant regions. Dominant at 160-218 and 743-854, vaccine-associated CD4 TCRs also spanned spike.

The assay was immunoSEQ multiplex PCR, and TCRdb's table has in-frame clones only and misses some. The profile shows about 94,000 clones, over 75% of them singletons. The CDR3 runs 15 residues. Germline V gene data show CDR1 as SGHNT and CDR2 as YYREEE (reference sequence). V was shortened by 5 bases and J by 1 base, with 14 bases between the two germline ends. Notes on this clone: Its cognate antigen is unknown.

The receptor was isolated from an adult in good health. The sample consisted of peripheral blood, taken on day 0 of AZD1222 vaccination. The chain carries TRBV5-4 and TRBJ2-3; D may match TRBD1 or TRBD2 (5 bases each). The CDR3 DNA sequence: TGTGCCAGCAGGGAACCGGGACGAGGCACAGATACGCAGTATTTT. It yields the protein CASREPGRGTDTQYF.